The entry below describes one T cell receptor beta chain. The antigen is undetermined. Blood sampling was done at baseline, cycle 4 day 1, and cycle 7 day 1. The assay was immunoSEQ multiplex PCR, and TCRdb's table has in-frame clones only and misses some. The table shows about 100,000 clones, with more than 85% occurring only once. V was clipped by 6 bases and J by 8 bases, with 16 bases between them. Germline CDR1 reads SEHNR; CDR2 reads FQNEAQ (reference sequence). The CDR3 runs 13 residues. The data were obtained in a study of OX40 agonist ivuxolimab in advanced cancers. Study in general: Participants averaged approximately 60 years of age (range roughly 23 to 79) and were 82.7% male.

Study-wide results and caveats: At doses 0.1 to 3.0 mg/kg, CD4+ and CD8+ clones expanded. Partly responding patients at 0.1-3.0 mg/kg showed some of the smallest clonal expansion.

This specimen consisted of CD4+ or CD8+ T cells sorted from blood, obtained in a trial of the OX40 agonist ivuxolimab. The receptor's source is an adult with an advanced solid tumor such as melanoma, head and neck, liver or kidney cancer. The chain uses TRBV7-9 and TRBJ1-2, with D possibly being TRBD1 (6 bases). This CDR3 is CASSATGLGGYTF. The CDR3 bases are TGTGCCAGCAGTGCTACAGGGCTAGGGGGCTACACCTTC.